This T cell receptor (beta chain) derives from a study of T cell repertoires in cytomegalovirus infection. Study-level background: It can be stated that public TCR beta signatures indicated CMV infection as well as a matching HLA type.

Points from the study as a whole: The ex vivo response was dominated by HLA-C-restricted CMV-specific TCR beta clonotypes. Summed frequency of public TCR beta families distinguished CMV carriers with the relevant HLA.

A note on this clonotype: Antigen: not known.

TCRdb passed the reads through MiXCR, listing each CDR3 protein once. Of approximately 170,000 distinct CDR3 sequences listed, about an eighth were seen once; the top ten hold over 20%. This CDR3 region has 12 residues. The ends were cut back, 5 bases at V and 9 bases at J, with 16 bases in the middle. From germline, CDR1 is SQVTM and CDR2 ANQGSEA. This chain joins TRBV29-1 and TRBJ1-2; D remains ambiguous. Input material: PBMCs. This sequence originates from a human donor in good health (CMV status not recorded). Some clones in this sample may be carry-over from other donors' samples. CDR3 nucleotide sequence: TGCAGCGTTCAAGGGAGTTTTAGTAGCTACACCTTC. Protein product: CSVQGSFSSYTF.